This T cell receptor (beta chain) was sequenced for a study of human T cells and chemical hapten exposure. MiXCR, applied by TCRdb to the RACE reads, yields one record per CDR3 protein. This sample carries 55,000 to 75,000 distinct CDR3 sequences, around 7% of them seen once, and the ten largest clones take 1.6%. Study-level results: Expanded TCRs clustered into significantly more large CDR3 similarity groups than controls, the analysis revealed.

Stated time point: pre-sensitization, week 0. Treatment defined: therapeutic diphenylcyclopropenone sensitization with weekly scalp DPC. Details on this clonotype: Its antigen is still unknown. This may come from a read error, since a much larger clone is one base off.

With V trimmed by 0 bases and J by 8 bases, 7 bases remained unmatched. The CDR3 loop spans 14 amino acids. Germline V gene sequence: CDR1 GTSNPN, CDR2 SVGIG (reference sequence). The clonotype comes from a woman aged 25-40 years with alopecia areata. Some clones in this sample may be carry-over from other donors' samples. The sequences come from whole blood, collected in connection with sensitization to the hapten diphenylcyclopropenone (DPC). V is TRBV30 and J is TRBJ1-2, with 9 bases identical to TRBD1. The DNA of the CDR3 is TGTGCCTGGAGTGTACGGGGACAGGGAGGCGGCTACACCTTC. As protein: CAWSVRGQGGGYTF.